Detailed here is one TCR beta chain. Original data processing: Nucleated cell number was recorded as an estimate derived from reference gene primer amplification. TCRdb keeps only in-frame clones here, not all; method: immunoSEQ multiplex PCR. V, J and clone size are those of that table, while D and trimming were read from the DNA. The sample includes approximately 470,000 clones, 87% of them seen just once. The entry originates in a study of blood T cell repertoires in COVID-19. The overall study: Specimens from acute and convalescent COVID-19 originated in the United States, Italy and Spain. In each case, the material was cDNA or gDNA derived from T cells, B-cell-depleted T cells, or PBMCs.

Recovered status applied to Cohort 3 donors who had two consecutive negative PCRs. It also applied to those with clearance or with symptom resolution. The CDR3 contains 14 residues. V was trimmed by 5 bases and J by 2 bases, leaving 10 bases between them. Germline V gives CDR1 MDHEN, CDR2 SYDVKM. V and J are TRBV28 and TRBJ1-5; no firm D call. The clonotype comes from a woman aged 18 to 35 who had recovered from COVID-19. Sequences were obtained from PBMCs or T cells enriched from blood (not recorded which). The CDR3 is CASSTPGGNQPQHF. CDR3 in DNA: TGTGCCAGCAGTACCCCGGGTGGCAATCAGCCCCAGCATTTT.